This is a list of T cell receptor beta chains from one sample in a study of CD8+ T cells in alopecia areata. Only in-frame clones appear in the TCRdb table, and some are missing; sequencing was by immunoSEQ multiplex PCR. The table lists under 200,000 clones, around three fifths of them singletons, with approximately 0.9% in the top ten. Sequencing was performed on CD4+ T cells sorted from blood, taken at week 4, from a patient treated with tofacitinib. These receptors all stem from a human donor with alopecia areata. Each CDR3 is given with its conserved first and last residue. D genes are given only for firm matches. Not every row has a clone size; where given, it reads once, few, many or a size class.

few - TRBJ2-2 TRBV5-4 TGTGCCAGCAGCCCCCCGGGTCAGGCGAACACCGGGGAGCTGTTTTTT CASSPPGQANTGELFF
few - TRBJ2-1 TRBV29-1 TGCAGCGTTGGCGGGGGCCGCTACAATGAGCAGTTCTTC CSVGGGRYNEQFF
- - TRBJ1-3 TRBV20-1 TGCAGTGTGGCCAGAGGAAACACCATATATTTT CSVARGNTIYF
- - TRBJ1-1 TRBV2 TGTGCCAGCATTCCTTCATCAGGGAAGTACACTGAAGCTTTCTTT CASIPSSGKYTEAFF
few - TRBJ2-1 TRBV4-3 TGCGCCAGCAGCGACCTTCCGGGGGACACGTACAATGAGCAGTTCTTC CASSDLPGDTYNEQFF
once - TRBJ1-2 TRBV18 TGTGCCAGCTCACCACCGAACCGCGGCCTCTATGGCTACACCTTC CASSPPNRGLYGYTF
- - TRBJ1-6 TRBV6-6 TGTGCCAGCCGGCAGTCTGAATCACCCCTCCACTTT CASRQSESPLHF
few - TRBJ1-1 TRBV30 TGTGCCTGGAGTCCCAGGGGACGGACGAACACTGAAGCTTTCTTT CAWSPRGRTNTEAFF
- - TRBJ2-5 TRBV25-1 TGTGCCAGCAGTGAATATTTCCCCCAAGAGACCCAGTACTTC CASSEYFPQETQYF
- - TRBJ2-7 TRBV6-5 TGTGCCAGCAGTCAAGGTGGGTCCGAGCAGTACTTC CASSQGGSEQYF
- - TRBJ2-7 TRBV4-3 TGCGCCAGCAGCCAAGCTACGGGGAACTACGAGCAGTACTTC CASSQATGNYEQYF
- - TRBJ2-1 TRBV6-1 TGTGCCAGCAACGACAGGTTCCCCTACAATGAGCAGTTCTTC CASNDRFPYNEQFF
few - TRBJ2-5 TRBV19 TGTGCCAGTAGTATGGGACGGCAAGAGACCCAGTACTTC CASSMGRQETQYF
few - TRBJ2-3 TRBV5-6 TGTGCCAGCAGCCCCTTAGGAGGGAGCACAGATACGCAGTATTTT CASSPLGGSTDTQYF
- - TRBJ2-6 TRBV5-6 TGTGCCAGCAGCCTTGGACTGATATCTGGGGCCAACGTCCTGACTTTC CASSLGLISGANVLTF
- - TRBJ2-7 TRBV6-1 TGTGCCAGCAGTGAAGCGCTTGGGGCTTACGAGCAGTACTTC CASSEALGAYEQYF
few - TRBJ2-3 TRBV29-1 TGCAGCGTCATTACCACAGATACGCAGTATTTT CSVITTDTQYF
- - TRBJ2-7 TRBV29-1 TGCAGCGTTGAGACAGTTTACGAGCAGTACTTC CSVETVYEQYF
few - TRBJ1-5 TRBV7-8 TGTGCCAGCAGCTTAGGGGGACTAGATAGCAATCAGCCCCAGCATTTT CASSLGGLDSNQPQHF
- - TRBJ2-5 TRBV7-2 TGTGCCAGCAGCTTAGCGGGGGGGGCAGAGACCCAGTACTTC CASSLAGGAETQYF
- - TRBJ2-5 TRBV11-2 TGTGCCAGCAGCTTCGCAGGGTGGGCAGAGACCCAGTACTTC CASSFAGWAETQYF
- - TRBJ2-7 TRBV13 TGTGCCAGCAGCTTATATCCGGGAGCCTACGAGCAGTACTTC CASSLYPGAYEQYF
- - TRBJ1-1 TRBV15 TGTGCCACCAGCAGAGTTGGGTCCTTCCAAGCTTTCTTT CATSRVGSFQAFF
few - TRBJ1-1 TRBV7-2 TGTGCCAGCAGCTTCGGACGGAGCACGGCTTTCTTT CASSFGRSTAFF
- - TRBJ1-2 TRBV23-1 TGCGCCAGCATTGACCCCGGGGGCCATGGCTACACCTTC CASIDPGGHGYTF
- - TRBJ2-1 TRBV6-6 TGTGCCAGCAGTTTCTACAATGAGCAGTTCTTC CASSFYNEQFF